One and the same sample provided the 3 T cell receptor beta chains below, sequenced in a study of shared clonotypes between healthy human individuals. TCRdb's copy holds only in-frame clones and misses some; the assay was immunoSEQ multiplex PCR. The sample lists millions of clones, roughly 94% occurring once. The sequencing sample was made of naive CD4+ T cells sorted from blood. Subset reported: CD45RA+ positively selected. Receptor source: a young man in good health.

DNA of the CDR3: TGTGCCAGCAGCTTGGGCTACGGACGAAAAGGCGAAAAACTGTTTTTT. Translation: CASSLGYGRKGEKLFF. The chain is built from TRBV5-8 and TRBJ1-4, with no clear D. The CDR3 consists of 16 residues. Germline CDR1 and CDR2: SGHTS and YDEGEE. Trimming cost V 0 bases and J 8 bases, with 17 bases left between them.

The CDR3 DNA reads as TGTGCCAGCAGGCCGACAGGGGGCGGCAATCAGCCCCAGCATTTT. Its translation: CASRPTGGGNQPQHF. This rearrangement joins TRBV6-6 to TRBJ1-5, with 10 nucleotides matching TRBD1. CDR1 and CDR2 from the germline V gene are MNHNY and SVGAGI (reference sequence). V dropped 6 bases and J dropped 2; count of bases not matched to a gene: 4. The CDR3 totals 15 residues.

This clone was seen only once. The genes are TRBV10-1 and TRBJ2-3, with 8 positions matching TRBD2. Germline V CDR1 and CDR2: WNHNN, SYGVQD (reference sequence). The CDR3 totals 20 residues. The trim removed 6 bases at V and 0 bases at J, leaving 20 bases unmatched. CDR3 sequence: CASSPPGLAVRPKSTDTQYF. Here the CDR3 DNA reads TGCGCCAGCAGCCCCCCCGGACTAGCCGTAAGACCTAAAAGCACAGATACGCAGTATTTT.